The source of this TCR beta chain is a study of technical replicates of blood from several donors (dated by TCRdb to 2015 to 2018). The library relied on the immunoSEQ multiplex PCR assay. Not all clones reach the TCRdb copy of this immuneACCESS table, which keeps in-frame sequences only. Checked studies attribute under half of the gap to unresolved V genes and leave the rest unexplained. The sample profile shows 80,000 or so clones; about 96% of them were found once. Around 0.2% of the sample lies in the top ten. Counted from cysteine to phenylalanine, this CDR3 has 13 amino acids. CDR3 DNA is the only sequence kept; it has 39 bases, read in frame from the first base. Reading the germline V gene (reference sequence) gives CDR1 MNHEY and CDR2 SMNVEV. V was cut back by 1 base and J by 7 bases, leaving a gap of 10 bases between them. Comment on this clone: Its antigen is currently not known. No much larger clone is present one base from it, and per-base qualities are unavailable.

The chain is assembled from TRBV27 and TRBJ2-5, with TRBD2 as a weak D call on 6 bases. Specimen: T cells isolated from PBMCs. The source is a human donor in good health. The CDR3: CASSLYSGGTQYF. DNA sequence: TGTGCCAGCAGTTTATATTCCGGGGGGACCCAGTACTTC.